These 23 T cell receptor beta chains share one sample of origin, sequenced in a study of OX40 agonist ivuxolimab in advanced cancers. Library prep was done by the immunoSEQ multiplex PCR assay. TCRdb limited this immuneACCESS table to in-frame rearrangements with V and J called. A share of clones is missing; checked studies link under half to unresolved V genes, and the rest is unexplained. This sample is represented by roughly 100,000 clones; under 85% of them were singletons. In total, the top ten clones hold 3.8% of the sample. Sequencing used CD4+ or CD8+ T cells sorted from blood, obtained in a trial of the OX40 agonist ivuxolimab. The source is an adult with an advanced solid tumor such as melanoma, head and neck, liver or kidney cancer.

On this clone itself: At the DNA level, this CDR3 is encoded by other sequences in the same sample as well. The chain uses TRBV28 and TRBJ2-5; D may match TRBD1 or TRBD2 (7 bases each). The CDR3 has 13 residues. Trimming pared 7 bases from V and 5 bases from J, leaving 14 bases between. The germline gives CDR1 MDHEN, CDR2 SYDVKM. CDR3 nucleotide sequence: TGTGCCAGCACCCCAGGGGGAGGGGAGACCCAGTACTTC. This codes for CASTPGGGETQYF. The full variable domain, its missing parts supplied by reference TRBV28 and TRBJ2-5, is DVKVTQSSRYLVKRTGEKVFLECVQDMDHENMFWYRQDPGLGLRLIYFSYDVKMKEKGDIPEGYSVSREKKERFSLILESASTNQTSMYLCASTPGGGETQYFGPGTRLLVL.

This clone was seen once. One end of the junction does not line up with germline, which may come from a read error. The chain recombines TRBV11-3 with TRBJ2-7; D is uncertain. This CDR3 is built from 13 residues. Per germline, CDR1 SGHNT and CDR2 YENEEA. This CDR3 is CASSIDPLSEQYF. The CDR3 nucleotides read TGTGCCAGCAGCATAGATCCCCTTTCCGAGCAGTACTTC.

This clone was counted once. The gene calls are TRBV5-4 and TRBJ1-1; unclear D gene. The V end was cut by 5 bases, the J end by 1 base, with 9 bases between. The germline V gene has CDR1 SGHNT and CDR2 YYREEE (reference sequence). The length of the CDR3 is 13 residues. CDR3 sequence reads: CASRPTGNTEAFF. The CDR3 DNA reads TGTGCCAGCAGGCCGACGGGGAACACTGAAGCTTTCTTT.

V and J are TRBV7-9 and TRBJ1-1; D not certain. With 6 bases removed from V and 5 bases from J, the gap between germline ends came to 7 bases. The germline V gene has CDR1 SEHNR and CDR2 FQNEAQ (reference sequence). The CDR3 runs to 11 residues. CDR3 sequence reads: CASSLLTEAFF. As DNA, the CDR3 is TGTGCCAGCAGTCTTCTTACTGAAGCTTTCTTT.

J is TRBJ2-7 and V is TRBV5-4, with D unresolved. Trimming took off 2 bases at V and 4 bases at J, with 13 bases between the two ends. The germline V gene encodes CDR1 SGHNT and CDR2 YYREEE (reference sequence). CDR3 length equals 14 residues. The CDR3 protein is CASSLGFSLYEQYF. The DNA of the CDR3 is TGTGCCAGCAGCTTAGGATTTTCGCTGTACGAGCAGTACTTC.

The chain links TRBV19 to TRBJ2-3; 7 nucleotides agree with TRBD1. The junction had 3 bases not matched to a gene; V was cut back by 1 base and J by 2 bases. The CDR3 is 15 amino acids. Germline CDR1 is LNHDA and CDR2 is SQIVND (reference sequence). The DNA for the CDR3 is TGTGCCAGTAGTATAGTGGGACAGCCCACAGATACGCAGTATTTT. Its protein is CASSIVGQPTDTQYF.

The chain uses TRBV30 and TRBJ2-7; maybe TRBD1 (6 bases). Trimming took off 3 bases at V and 5 bases at J, with 17 bases between the two ends. The CDR3 is 14 residues long. CDR1 GTSNPN and CDR2 SVGIG come from the germline V gene (reference sequence). CDR3 sequence: CAWSPDSYHHEQYF. In nucleotides, the CDR3 is TGTGCCTGGAGCCCGGACAGTTACCACCACGAGCAGTACTTC.

This chain connects TRBV9 to TRBJ2-5, with D tentatively TRBD1 (5 bases). The CDR3 extends over 15 amino acids. The ends were cut back, 0 bases at V and 1 base at J, with 10 bases in the middle. CDR1 is SGDLS, CDR2 YYNGEE, per germline. The CDR3 here is CASSVGRALQETQYF. CDR3 DNA sequence: TGTGCCAGCAGCGTAGGCAGGGCCCTCCAAGAGACCCAGTACTTC.

This chain uses TRBV6-5 with TRBJ1-2; 7 bases line up with TRBD1. Per germline, CDR1 MNHEY and CDR2 SVGAGI. The J segment lost 8 bases and the V segment lost 8 bases, leaving 8 bases of the junction unmatched. This CDR3 has 12 amino acids. Here the CDR3 reads CASHTGVSGYTF. The CDR3 bases are TGTGCCAGCCACACAGGGGTGAGCGGCTACACCTTC.

Turning to this clone: The sample has other DNA sequences that encode this CDR3 too. This chain connects TRBV7-9 to TRBJ2-1; no clear D. Germline CDR1 and CDR2: SEHNR and FQNEAQ (reference sequence). Trimming took off 5 bases at V and 0 bases at J, with 11 bases between the two ends. The CDR3 is 15 amino acids. This chain's CDR3 is CASSPTLSSYNEQFF. In DNA, the CDR3 is TGTGCCAGCAGCCCGACCTTAAGCTCCTACAATGAGCAGTTCTTC. Supplemented by reference TRBV7-9 and TRBJ2-1, the full variable domain reads DTGVSQNPRHKITKRGQNVTFRCDPISEHNRLYWYRQTLGQGPEFLTYFQNEAQLEKSRLLSDRFSAERPKGSFSTLEIQRTEQGDSAMYLCASSPTLSSYNEQFFGPGTRLTVL.

Of note for this clone: No conserved phenylalanine or tryptophan is present at the end of the CDR3, so a read error is the likely explanation. CDR3 amino acids: CASSGTGVVYTL. The CDR3 bases are TGTGCCAGCAGTGGGACAGGGGTGGTCTACACCCTC. The V gene is TRBV2, the J gene TRBJ1-2; 9 bases are a match to TRBD1. Germline V lookup: CDR1 SNHLY, CDR2 FYNNEI. This CDR3 has 12 amino acids. V trimming: 4 bases; J trimming: 10 bases; junction bases outside the gene matches: 4.

The rearrangement links TRBV19 to TRBJ1-5, with D uncertain. V lost 4 bases, J lost 0 bases, and 7 bases lay in between. The CDR3 runs to 14 residues. CDR1 and CDR2 from the germline V gene are LNHDA and SQIVND (reference sequence). CDR3 in amino acids: CASSSRNSNQPQHF. Here the CDR3 DNA reads TGTGCCAGTAGTAGCCGGAATAGCAATCAGCCCCAGCATTTT. Full variable domain (remainder filled in from reference TRBV19 and TRBJ1-5): DGGITQSPKYLFRKEGQNVTLSCEQNLNHDAMYWYRQDPGQGLRLIYYSQIVNDFQKGDIAEGYSVSREKKESFPLTVTSAQKNPTAFYLCASSSRNSNQPQHFGDGTRLSIL.

The rearrangement links TRBV11-2 to TRBJ2-1; D is unresolved. Trimming took 3 bases from V and 9 from J, leaving 12 bases between them. Germline V gene lookup returns CDR1 SGHAT and CDR2 FQNNGV. CDR3 size: 13 residues. As DNA, the CDR3 is TGTGCCAGCAGCTTGTTGCGCTTGGGTGAGCAGTTCTTC. It yields the protein CASSLLRLGEQFF.

The V call is TRBV9, the J call TRBJ1-1; no reliable D call. Germline V gene sequence: CDR1 SGDLS, CDR2 YYNGEE. Trimming removed 4 bases from V and 5 bases from J, with 12 bases in between. The length of the CDR3 is 13 residues. The CDR3 region is CASSQAAGTEAFF. The CDR3 DNA is TGTGCCAGCAGCCAAGCAGCTGGGACTGAAGCTTTCTTT. The full variable domain, in which reference TRBV9 and TRBJ1-1 provide the parts outside the CDR3, is DSGVTQTPKHLITATGQRVTLRCSPRSGDLSVYWYQQSLDQGLQFLIQYYNGEERAKGNILERFSAQQFPDLHSELNLSSLELGDSALYFCASSQAAGTEAFFGQGTRLTVV.

The CDR3 DNA follows: TGTGCCAGTAGTATAACCGGGACTAGCGGGAGGAATGAGCAGTTCTTC. Translating it yields CASSITGTSGRNEQFF. This sequence joins TRBV19 and TRBJ2-1; 15 bases are shared with TRBD2. V lost 2 bases to trimming and J lost 7 bases; unmatched junction nucleotides: 3. CDR3 length: 16 amino acids. CDR1 is LNHDA, CDR2 SQIVND, per germline (reference sequence).

The chain joins TRBV27 to TRBJ2-3; no reliable D call. The CDR3 is 14 amino acids. Trimming stripped 0 bases from V and 1 base from J, with 5 bases between. Germline V CDR1 and CDR2: MNHEY, SMNVEV (reference sequence). The CDR3 is CASSLSRGTDTQYF. In DNA form, the CDR3 reads TGTGCCAGCAGTTTATCCCGAGGCACAGATACGCAGTATTTT.

The table lists this clone with a count of one. The chain is built from TRBV28 and TRBJ2-5, with D hard to call. CDR3 length equals 16 residues. The V gene's germline CDR1 is MDHEN and CDR2 SYDVKM. Trimming stripped 3 bases from V and 1 base from J, with 15 bases between. The CDR3 DNA sequence: TGTGCCAGCAGTTTTTTTTCGCCTAGATTCCAAGAGACCCAGTACTTC. Translation gives CASSFFSPRFQETQYF.

The V and J genes are TRBV2 and TRBJ1-4; no clear D gene. Germline V CDR1 and CDR2: SNHLY, FYNNEI. The CDR3 is 16 amino acids. Trimming pared 1 base from V and 4 bases from J, leaving 13 bases between. CDR3 sequence: CASSEGVGDGNEKLFF. The DNA for the CDR3 is TGTGCCAGCAGTGAAGGGGTGGGCGACGGTAATGAAAAACTGTTTTTT.

The chain carries TRBV5-6 and TRBJ2-3, with TRBD1 matching over 9 bases. The germline V gene encodes CDR1 SGHDT and CDR2 YYEEEE. The CDR3 has 16 residues. Trimming at V came to 3 bases and at J to 9 bases, leaving 14 bases not matched to a gene. The CDR3, as DNA: TGTGCCAGCAGCTCCAGGACAGGGGCTTACTCAGTGACGCAGTATTTT. As protein: CASSSRTGAYSVTQYF. Looking up the rest from reference TRBV5-6 and TRBJ2-3 gives the full variable domain: DAGVTQSPTHLIKTRGQQVTLRCSPKSGHDTVSWYQQALGQGPQFIFQYYEEEERQRGNFPDRFSGHQFPNYSSELNVNALLLGDSALYLCASSSRTGAYSVTQYFGPGTRLTVL.

The CDR3 spells CAWSPRQYEQYF. DNA for the CDR3: TGTGCCTGGAGCCCTAGACAGTACGAGCAGTACTTC. The V gene is TRBV30, the J gene TRBJ2-7; D is possibly TRBD1 (5 bases). Germline V gene lookup returns CDR1 GTSNPN and CDR2 SVGIG (reference sequence). Trimming removed 3 bases at V and 4 bases at J, with 10 bases between. The CDR3 contains 12 residues.

The J gene is TRBJ1-5, the V gene TRBV2; tentative D call: TRBD1 (5 bases). The CDR3 runs 15 residues. Germline CDR1 and CDR2: SNHLY and FYNNEI. Trimming cost V 3 bases and J 5 bases, with 14 bases left between them. CDR3 sequence (DNA): TGTGCCAGCAGTGACTTTCTGGGAGGGGATCAGCCCCAGCATTTT. Amino acids: CASSDFLGGDQPQHF. Supplemented by reference TRBV2 and TRBJ1-5, the full variable domain reads EPEVTQTPSHQVTQMGQEVILRCVPISNHLYFYWYRQILGQKVEFLVSFYNNEISEKSEIFDDQFSVERPDGSNFTLKIRSTKLEDSAMYFCASSDFLGGDQPQHFGDGTRLSIL.

The chain has TRBV6-5 and TRBJ1-2, with D perhaps matching TRBD1 (5 bases). V was cut by 7 bases and J by 6 bases, with 15 bases left in between. Germline-derived CDR1 and CDR2 are MNHEY and SVGAGI. The CDR3 covers 13 residues. The CDR3 reads CASKFFQGDGYTF. For the CDR3, the DNA is TGTGCCAGCAAATTTTTCCAGGGCGATGGCTACACCTTC.

The chain couples TRBV18 to TRBJ2-1; possibly TRBD1 for D (5 bases). Germline V gene sequence: CDR1 KGHSH, CDR2 LQKENI. The CDR3 loop spans 13 amino acids. Trimming cost V 6 bases and J 0 bases, with 6 bases left between them. CDR3 nucleotides: TGTGCCAGCTCTAGGGGCTCCTACAATGAGCAGTTCTTC. This gives the protein CASSRGSYNEQFF.